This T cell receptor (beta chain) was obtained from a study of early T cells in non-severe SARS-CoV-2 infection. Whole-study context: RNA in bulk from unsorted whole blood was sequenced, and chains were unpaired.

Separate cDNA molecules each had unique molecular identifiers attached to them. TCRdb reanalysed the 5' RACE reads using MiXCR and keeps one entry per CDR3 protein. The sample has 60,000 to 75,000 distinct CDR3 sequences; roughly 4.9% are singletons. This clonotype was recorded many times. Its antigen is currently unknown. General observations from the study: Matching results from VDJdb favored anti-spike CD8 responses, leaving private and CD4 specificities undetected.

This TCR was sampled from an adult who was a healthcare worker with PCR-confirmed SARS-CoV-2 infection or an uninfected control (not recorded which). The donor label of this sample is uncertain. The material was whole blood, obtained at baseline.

CDR3 sequence (DNA): TGCGCCAGCAGCCAAGGGGTTCGGGGAGATACGCAGTATTTT. Translation gives CASSQGVRGDTQYF. The chain joins TRBV4-3 to TRBJ2-3; TRBD2 might be the D (5 bases). The ends were cut back, 1 base at V and 5 bases at J, with 10 bases in the middle. CDR1 and CDR2 from the germline V gene are LGHNA and YSLEER. The CDR3 sequence is 14 residues long.